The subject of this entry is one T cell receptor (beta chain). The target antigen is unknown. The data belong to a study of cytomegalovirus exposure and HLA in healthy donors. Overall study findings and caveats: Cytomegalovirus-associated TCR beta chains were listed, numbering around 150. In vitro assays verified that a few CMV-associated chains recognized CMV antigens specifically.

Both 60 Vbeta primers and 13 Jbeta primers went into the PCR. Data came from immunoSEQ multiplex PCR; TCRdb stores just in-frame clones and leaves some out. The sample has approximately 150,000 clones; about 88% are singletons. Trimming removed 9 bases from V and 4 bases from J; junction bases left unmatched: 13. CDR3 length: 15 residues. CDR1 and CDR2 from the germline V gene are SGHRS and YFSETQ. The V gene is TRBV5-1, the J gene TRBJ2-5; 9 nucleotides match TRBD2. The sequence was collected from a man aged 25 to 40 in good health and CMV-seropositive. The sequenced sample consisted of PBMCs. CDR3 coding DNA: TGCGCCACCGCGGGGGTAGCGGGAGTGGGAGAGACCCAGTACTTC. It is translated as CATAGVAGVGETQYF.